The next 6 T cell receptor beta chains were all read from a single sample in a study of blood T cell repertoires in COVID-19. Profiling relied on immunoSEQ multiplex PCR, and the TCRdb table lists in-frame clones only, not all of them. The data hold some 140,000 clones, with more than 60% observed a single time. What was sequenced was peripheral blood. The source of these receptors is a man older than 75 with acute or convalescent COVID-19.

This rearrangement joins TRBV29-1 to TRBJ2-7; D not resolved. The CDR3 has 13 residues. Trimming shortened V by 3 bases and J by 2 bases, and 11 bases separated the two germline ends. CDR1 is SQVTM, CDR2 ANQGSEA, per germline. CDR3 DNA: TGCAGCGTTGAGACTTCACATGCCTACGAGCAGTACTTC. Translated, it gives CSVETSHAYEQYF.

The J gene is TRBJ1-4, the V gene TRBV19; TRBD1 matches at 9 bases. J gave up 0 bases and V 9 bases, and 5 bases lay outside the gene matches. The V gene's germline CDR1 is LNHDA and CDR2 SQIVND (reference sequence). The length of the CDR3 is 15 residues. The chain's CDR3 is CASKTGGATNEKLFF. In DNA form, the CDR3 reads TGTGCCAGCAAGACAGGGGGAGCAACTAATGAAAAACTGTTTTTT.

J is TRBJ1-2 and V is TRBV7-2, with 7 positions matching TRBD1. Germline lookup yields CDR1 SGHTA and CDR2 FQGNSA. V lost 6 bases to trimming and J lost 8 bases; unmatched junction nucleotides: 12. The CDR3 has 14 amino acids. DNA of the CDR3: TGTGCCAGCAGGTTAAAAGGGGGCGGTGAGGGCTACACCTTC. This codes for CASRLKGGGEGYTF.

This chain joins TRBV2 and TRBJ2-1; 7 nucleotides match TRBD2. CDR3 length: 13 residues. Losses at the gene ends were 4 bases for V and 9 bases for J; bases not matched to a gene: 6. Germline V lookup: CDR1 SNHLY, CDR2 FYNNEI. DNA for the CDR3: TGTGCCAGCAGTGCAGGCGGGGGTGGTGAGCAGTTCTTC. It is translated as CASSAGGGGEQFF.

Only one count was recorded for this clone. The CDR3 protein is CSVGRVDTQYF. The CDR3 nucleotides are TGCAGCGTTGGCAGGGTCGATACGCAGTATTTT. The J gene is TRBJ2-3, the V gene TRBV29-1, with D possibly matching TRBD1 (5 bases). Trimming pared 4 bases from V and 6 bases from J, leaving 8 bases between. This CDR3 spans 11 amino acids. Germline CDR1 reads SQVTM; CDR2 reads ANQGSEA.

V gene TRBV5-1 combines with J gene TRBJ2-5; 9 bases map to TRBD1. CDR1 SGHRS and CDR2 YFSETQ come from the germline V gene. With 0 bases clipped from V and 1 base from J, the junction kept 1 base outside the gene matches. There are 15 residues in the CDR3. CDR3 bases: TGCGCCAGCAGCTTGGGGACAGGGGCCCAAGAGACCCAGTACTTC. This encodes CASSLGTGAQETQYF.